These 9 T cell receptor beta chains were sequenced from one sample in a study of blood T cell repertoires in COVID-19. Method: immunoSEQ multiplex PCR; TCRdb's copy keeps in-frame clones and lacks some. The sample holds more than 150,000 clones, roughly 90% seen once. What was sequenced was peripheral blood. These receptors were collected from a man in his forties with acute or convalescent COVID-19.

The gene calls are TRBV4-2 and TRBJ1-5; possibly TRBD1 for D (6 bases). Per germline, CDR1 LGHNA and CDR2 YNFKEQ. Trimming took off 1 base at V and 7 bases at J, with 11 bases between the two ends. CDR3 size: 14 residues. The CDR3 region has the DNA TGTGCCAGCAGCCAAGGGACAGCCGGACAGCCCCAGCATTTT. Protein sequence: CASSQGTAGQPQHF.

The chain links TRBV19 to TRBJ2-7, with a tentative D call TRBD2 (6 bases). V was trimmed by 2 bases and J by 7 bases, leaving 12 bases between them. Germline V gene data show CDR1 as LNHDA and CDR2 as SQIVND (reference sequence). The length of the CDR3 is 13 residues. The CDR3 reads CASSINVEGEQYF. CDR3 bases: TGTGCCAGTAGTATAAATGTGGAGGGGGAGCAGTACTTC.

About this clone itself: Different DNA sequences within this sample yield the same CDR3. The chain carries TRBV30 and TRBJ1-1; D is possibly TRBD1 (6 bases). The CDR3 contains 13 residues. V lost 0 bases and J 3 bases, leaving 8 bases between the germline ends. Per the germline V gene, CDR1 is GTSNPN and CDR2 is SVGIG (reference sequence). CDR3: CAWSVSGDTEAFF. In nucleotides, the CDR3 is TGTGCCTGGAGTGTGTCAGGGGACACTGAAGCTTTCTTT.

The chain couples TRBV5-1 to TRBJ2-5; 7 bases line up with TRBD1. CDR1 and CDR2 from the germline V gene are SGHRS and YFSETQ. The CDR3 loop spans 17 amino acids. The ends lost 0 bases at V and 5 bases at J; junction bases unmatched: 13. The CDR3 loop is CASSLGARQGTRETQYF. The DNA of the CDR3 is TGCGCCAGCAGCTTGGGGGCGAGACAGGGTACGCGTGAGACCCAGTACTTC.

The chain carries TRBV3-1 (or the pseudogene TRBV3-2) and TRBJ2-7, with 7 bases lining up with TRBD2. Germline-derived CDR1 and CDR2 are LGHDT and YNNKEL (reference sequence). The CDR3 is 14 amino acids. V was clipped by 4 bases and J by 2 bases; unmatched bases: 5. In nucleotides, the CDR3 is TGTGCCAGCAGCCCCCGCGGGAGCGCCTACGAGCAGTACTTC. It encodes CASSPRGSAYEQYF.

The V and J genes are TRBV28 and TRBJ2-5; D may be TRBD1 (5 bases). This CDR3 is built from 16 residues. Germline V lookup: CDR1 MDHEN, CDR2 SYDVKM. Trimming pared 5 bases from V and 2 bases from J, leaving 18 bases between. The CDR3 coding sequence is TGTGCCAGCAGTCCGCACCAGGGAAGGGGTCAAGAGACCCAGTACTTC. Protein sequence: CASSPHQGRGQETQYF.

Here the CDR3 reads CASSLSRGGELFF. The CDR3 region has the DNA TGTGCCAGCAGTTTGTCCAGGGGCGGGGAGCTGTTTTTT. This chain connects TRBV27 to TRBJ2-2; maybe TRBD1 (6 bases). The V gene lost 3 bases and the J gene lost 7 bases, with 9 bases spanning the gap. Per the germline V gene, CDR1 is MNHEY and CDR2 is SMNVEV (reference sequence). This CDR3 is built from 13 residues.

V gene TRBV24-1 combines with J gene TRBJ2-7; a possible D gene is TRBD1 (6 bases). Germline loops: CDR1 KGHDR, CDR2 SFDVKD. V was cut by 5 bases and J by 6 bases, with 19 bases left in between. CDR3 length: 15 amino acids. The DNA for the CDR3 is TGTGCCACCAGTGGTAGGGGGAAGTGGTTGGGCGAGCAGTACTTC. This sequence encodes CATSGRGKWLGEQYF.

V gene TRBV5-1 combines with J gene TRBJ2-5, with D perhaps TRBD2 (6 bases). The CDR3 runs 14 residues. The germline V gene has CDR1 SGHRS and CDR2 YFSETQ. With 2 bases removed from V and 5 bases from J, the gap between germline ends came to 13 bases. CDR3 protein: CASSFLWGDETQYF. CDR3 sequence (DNA): TGCGCCAGCAGCTTCCTATGGGGGGATGAGACCCAGTACTTC.